One and the same sample provided the 4 T cell receptor beta chains below, sequenced in a study of T cell repertoires in cytomegalovirus infection (dated by TCRdb to the late 2010s). For these receptors, no antigen is known. Sequencing used an Illumina HiSeq 1500. TCRdb itself trimmed the public reads at Q25 with fastp, ran MiXCR and retained productive beta chains. Every CDR3 protein is listed once, alongside the most common genes and DNA of its rows. Recorded for this sample are about 130,000 distinct CDR3 sequences; more than 20% of them occurred a single time. The ten largest clones capture almost 35% of the sample. Material for sequencing was PBMCs, sequenced either directly or after in vitro stimulation (not recorded which). The receptors originated from a human donor in good health (CMV status not recorded). Some clones in this sample may be carry-over from other donors' samples.

In its sample, this clonotype was seen a few times. V gene TRBV19 combines with J gene TRBJ2-3; D not certain. Trimming took off 5 bases at V and 9 bases at J, with 9 bases between the two ends. Germline CDR1 reads LNHDA; CDR2 reads SQIVND (reference sequence). CDR3 size: 11 residues. CDR3 loop: CASSLQDTQYF. In DNA form, the CDR3 reads TGTGCCAGTAGTCTTCAGGACACGCAGTATTTT.

This clonotype has a handful of counts. The chain uses TRBV7-9 and TRBJ1-4, with 8 bases lining up with TRBD1. V shed 7 bases, J shed 8 bases, and the junction held 6 bases outside the gene matches. Germline V lookup: CDR1 SEHNR, CDR2 FQNEAQ (reference sequence). The CDR3 contains 13 residues. The CDR3 region has the DNA TGTGCCAGCACCTGGGGGACAGGAGAAAAACTGTTTTTT. Translated: CASTWGTGEKLFF.

This clonotype showed up many times. J is TRBJ2-1 and V is TRBV7-9; 7 nucleotides agree with TRBD2. V was clipped by 11 bases and J by 9 bases; unmatched bases: 13. The germline V gene has CDR1 SEHNR and CDR2 FQNEAQ (reference sequence). This CDR3 region has 13 residues. The DNA for the CDR3 is TGTGCCGGGGGAGGGACCATTGGCGGTGAGCAGTTCTTC. As protein: CAGGGTIGGEQFF.

This clonotype was detected ten times or more. The genes are TRBV7-2 and TRBJ1-2, with D perhaps matching TRBD1 (5 bases). Germline V gives CDR1 SGHTA, CDR2 FQGNSA. CDR3 length: 16 residues. V lost 5 bases to trimming and J lost 13 bases, with 29 bases between them. The CDR3 reads CASSPDLNPGTALSTF. The CDR3 DNA reads TGTGCCAGCAGCCCCGACCTAAACCCCGGGACCGCTCTTAGCACCTTC.